The rows below give T cell receptor beta chains drawn from one sample of a study of human T cells and chemical hapten exposure. TCRdb independently ran MiXCR on the RACE reads; one entry per CDR3 protein. This table has 280,000 or so distinct CDR3 sequences, approximately 7.5% appearing once. The sample in question was whole blood, obtained in connection with sensitization to the hapten diphenylcyclopropenone (DPC). These receptors came from a man aged 18-30 years with alopecia areata. Some clones in this sample may be carry-over from other donors' samples. Each CDR3 is given with its conserved first and last residue. Fields, in order: clone size, D gene, V gene, J gene, CDR3 protein, CDR3 DNA. A D gene is named only where the DNA matches it firmly. Expanded clones get a size class; other rows say once, few or many, or leave the size out.

clone_size: many
d_call: -
v_call: TRBV6-4
j_call: TRBJ1-1
cdr3_aa: CASSPEGENTEAFF
cdr3_nt: TGTGCCAGCAGCCCCGAGGGGGAGAACACTGAAGCTTTCTTT

clone_size: few
d_call: -
v_call: TRBV18
j_call: TRBJ1-5
cdr3_aa: CASSPDVNQPQHF
cdr3_nt: TGTGCCAGCTCACCAGATGTAAATCAGCCCCAGCATTTT

clone_size: -
d_call: -
v_call: TRBV7-9
j_call: TRBJ1-5
cdr3_aa: CASSLEGADYNQPQHF
cdr3_nt: TGTGCCAGCAGCTTAGAAGGGGCAGACTACAATCAGCCCCAGCATTTT

clone_size: many
d_call: TRBD1
v_call: TRBV20-1
j_call: TRBJ1-2
cdr3_aa: CSAFRGRTGNDGYTF
cdr3_nt: TGCAGTGCTTTTCGAGGGCGGACAGGAAATGATGGCTACACCTTC

clone_size: few
d_call: -
v_call: TRBV7-6
j_call: TRBJ2-5
cdr3_aa: CASSLEGAGETQYF
cdr3_nt: TGTGCCAGCAGCTTAGAAGGGGCCGGAGAGACCCAGTACTTC

clone_size: few
d_call: -
v_call: TRBV6-5
j_call: TRBJ2-3
cdr3_aa: CASSPVRAADTQYF
cdr3_nt: TGTGCCAGCAGCCCCGTGAGGGCTGCAGATACGCAGTATTTT

clone_size: many
d_call: TRBD1
v_call: TRBV2
j_call: TRBJ1-4
cdr3_aa: CASRPGQHAQINEKLFF
cdr3_nt: TGTGCCAGCAGACCGGGACAGCATGCGCAAATTAATGAAAAACTGTTTTTT

clone_size: -
d_call: -
v_call: TRBV5-5
j_call: TRBJ2-5
cdr3_aa: CASSLDIVKETQYF
cdr3_nt: TGTGCCAGCAGCTTGGACATAGTCAAAGAGACCCAGTACTTC

clone_size: few
d_call: TRBD1
v_call: TRBV7-2
j_call: TRBJ2-3
cdr3_aa: CASSLRTGSTDTQYF
cdr3_nt: TGTGCCAGCAGCCTCCGGACAGGAAGCACAGATACGCAGTATTTT

clone_size: few
d_call: TRBD1
v_call: TRBV7-9
j_call: TRBJ2-3
cdr3_aa: CASSLVVTGRTDTQYF
cdr3_nt: TGTGCCAGCAGCTTAGTCGTGACAGGGCGCACAGATACGCAGTATTTT

clone_size: -
d_call: -
v_call: TRBV9
j_call: TRBJ1-5
cdr3_aa: CASSVGWNLNQPQHF
cdr3_nt: TGTGCCAGCAGCGTCGGATGGAACCTCAATCAGCCCCAGCATTTT

clone_size: few
d_call: -
v_call: TRBV10-3
j_call: TRBJ1-1
cdr3_aa: CAISDGGPNTEAFF
cdr3_nt: TGTGCCATCAGTGATGGGGGACCCAACACTGAAGCTTTCTTT

clone_size: -
d_call: TRBD1
v_call: TRBV25-1
j_call: TRBJ1-6
cdr3_aa: CASSEVAGTGYNSPLHF
cdr3_nt: TGTGCCAGCAGTGAAGTCGCCGGGACAGGGTATAATTCACCCCTCCACTTT

clone_size: many
d_call: -
v_call: TRBV5-1
j_call: TRBJ1-2
cdr3_aa: CASSLAIAEIANYGYTF
cdr3_nt: TGCGCCAGCAGCTTGGCTATCGCGGAAATAGCTAACTATGGCTACACCTTC

clone_size: -
d_call: -
v_call: TRBV6-1
j_call: TRBJ1-1
cdr3_aa: CASSGVYSQKMNTEAFF
cdr3_nt: TGTGCCAGCAGTGGAGTTTATTCACAGAAAATGAACACTGAAGCTTTCTTT

clone_size: -
d_call: -
v_call: TRBV7-2
j_call: TRBJ1-1
cdr3_aa: CASSLPGAISDTEAFF
cdr3_nt: TGTGCCAGCAGCTTACCGGGGGCTATATCGGACACTGAAGCTTTCTTT

clone_size: few
d_call: TRBD1
v_call: TRBV3-1
j_call: TRBJ2-2
cdr3_aa: CASSRERGTGVGELFF
cdr3_nt: TGTGCCAGCAGCCGCGAGCGCGGGACAGGGGTCGGGGAGCTGTTTTTT

clone_size: -
d_call: TRBD2
v_call: TRBV12-3/TRBV12-4
j_call: TRBJ2-5
cdr3_aa: CASSFPGLGNKKTQYF
cdr3_nt: TGTGCCAGCAGTTTTCCGGGACTAGGAAATAAGAAGACCCAGTACTTC

clone_size: -
d_call: -
v_call: TRBV5-1
j_call: TRBJ2-7
cdr3_aa: CASSLNSERGEQYF
cdr3_nt: TGCGCCAGCAGCTTGAACTCCGAGCGCGGCGAGCAGTACTTC

clone_size: once
d_call: -
v_call: TRBV11-2
j_call: TRBJ1-1
cdr3_aa: CASSLGPGTPMNTEAFF
cdr3_nt: TGTGCCAGCAGCTTAGGCCCAGGGACCCCCATGAACACTGAAGCTTTCTTT

clone_size: -
d_call: -
v_call: TRBV6-2/TRBV6-3
j_call: TRBJ2-7
cdr3_aa: CASSHNYEQYF
cdr3_nt: TGTGCCAGCAGTCACAACTACGAGCAGTACTTC

clone_size: few
d_call: TRBD1
v_call: TRBV24-1
j_call: TRBJ1-5
cdr3_aa: CATSDPGTDNQPQHF
cdr3_nt: TGTGCCACCAGTGATCCCGGGACAGACAATCAGCCCCAGCATTTT

clone_size: few
d_call: TRBD2
v_call: TRBV27
j_call: TRBJ2-7
cdr3_aa: CASSELAGGSYEQYF
cdr3_nt: TGTGCCAGCAGTGAACTAGCGGGGGGCTCCTACGAGCAGTACTTC

clone_size: -
d_call: -
v_call: TRBV27
j_call: TRBJ2-7
cdr3_aa: CASSLGSGNYEQYF
cdr3_nt: TGTGCCAGCAGTTTAGGTTCAGGGAACTACGAGCAGTACTTC

clone_size: few
d_call: TRBD1
v_call: TRBV7-3
j_call: TRBJ2-2
cdr3_aa: CASSTDRVNTGELFF
cdr3_nt: TGTGCCAGCAGCACGGACAGGGTGAACACCGGGGAGCTGTTTTTT

clone_size: few
d_call: -
v_call: TRBV11-2
j_call: TRBJ2-1
cdr3_aa: CASSLARASNEQFF
cdr3_nt: TGTGCCAGCAGCTTAGCCCGGGCTTCCAATGAGCAGTTCTTC

clone_size: -
d_call: TRBD1
v_call: TRBV6-6
j_call: TRBJ2-1
cdr3_aa: CASSYAAGGHEQFF
cdr3_nt: TGTGCCAGCAGTTACGCGGCAGGGGGTCATGAGCAGTTCTTC

clone_size: -
d_call: TRBD2
v_call: TRBV11-2
j_call: TRBJ2-2
cdr3_aa: CASSPTSGGNTGELFF
cdr3_nt: TGTGCCAGCAGCCCAACTAGCGGGGGAAACACCGGGGAGCTGTTTTTT

clone_size: -
d_call: -
v_call: TRBV12-3/TRBV12-4
j_call: TRBJ1-2
cdr3_aa: CASSSFSPGGYTF
cdr3_nt: TGTGCCAGCAGTTCATTCTCCCCAGGTGGCTACACCTTC

clone_size: -
d_call: TRBD2
v_call: TRBV11-2
j_call: TRBJ2-5
cdr3_aa: CASSLGLEKTQYF
cdr3_nt: TGTGCCAGCAGCCTGGGACTAGAGAAGACCCAGTACTTC

clone_size: many
d_call: TRBD2
v_call: TRBV9
j_call: TRBJ2-1
cdr3_aa: CASSLGASGGISSYNEQFF
cdr3_nt: TGTGCCAGCAGCCTGGGGGCTAGCGGGGGGATTAGCTCCTACAATGAGCAGTTCTTC

clone_size: -
d_call: -
v_call: TRBV5-8
j_call: TRBJ1-5
cdr3_aa: CASSLGQVSNQPQHF
cdr3_nt: TGTGCCAGCAGCTTGGGACAGGTCAGCAATCAGCCCCAGCATTTT

clone_size: -
d_call: -
v_call: TRBV19
j_call: TRBJ1-5
cdr3_aa: CASSIPGNQPQHF
cdr3_nt: TGTGCCAGTAGTATACCTGGGAATCAGCCCCAGCATTTT

clone_size: many
d_call: -
v_call: TRBV4-1
j_call: TRBJ2-3
cdr3_aa: CASSQDPGEYTDTQYF
cdr3_nt: TGCGCCAGCAGCCAAGATCCAGGGGAGTACACAGATACGCAGTATTTT

clone_size: many
d_call: -
v_call: TRBV15
j_call: TRBJ1-5
cdr3_aa: CATSRDRVGQPQHF
cdr3_nt: TGTGCCACCAGCAGAGACAGGGTCGGACAGCCCCAGCATTTT

clone_size: -
d_call: -
v_call: TRBV4-3
j_call: TRBJ2-7
cdr3_aa: CASSQSSRTPEQYF
cdr3_nt: TGCGCCAGCAGCCAAAGTTCCAGAACCCCCGAGCAGTACTTC

clone_size: -
d_call: TRBD2
v_call: TRBV6-1
j_call: TRBJ2-4
cdr3_aa: CASTMAGGENIQYF
cdr3_nt: TGTGCCAGCACGATGGCGGGGGGAGAAAACATTCAGTACTTC

clone_size: -
d_call: -
v_call: TRBV20-1
j_call: TRBJ2-7
cdr3_aa: CSAPRVGEQYF
cdr3_nt: TGCAGTGCGCCACGGGTCGGCGAGCAGTACTTC

clone_size: few
d_call: -
v_call: TRBV12-3/TRBV12-4
j_call: TRBJ2-4
cdr3_aa: CASSFEGGIAKNIQYF
cdr3_nt: TGTGCCAGCAGTTTTGAGGGCGGGATAGCCAAAAACATTCAGTACTTC

clone_size: -
d_call: TRBD1
v_call: TRBV13
j_call: TRBJ2-2
cdr3_aa: CASSSQDRANTGELFF
cdr3_nt: TGTGCCAGCAGCTCACAAGACAGGGCGAACACCGGGGAGCTGTTTTTT

clone_size: few
d_call: -
v_call: TRBV12-5
j_call: TRBJ1-1
cdr3_aa: CASGLDLAEAFF
cdr3_nt: TGTGCTAGTGGTTTGGATTTGGCTGAAGCTTTCTTT